One and the same sample provided the 12 T cell receptor beta chains below, sequenced in a study of T cell responses to AZD1222 COVID-19 vaccine. TCRdb's table, derived via immunoSEQ multiplex PCR, lists solely in-frame clones and lacks some. Among around 150,000 clones listed, 80% to 95% were seen once. Here the sequenced sample was peripheral blood, taken 28 days after the second AZD1222 dose. The receptors stem from an adult who received the AZD1222 COVID-19 vaccine.

This chain connects TRBV28 to TRBJ1-6; the D gene is possibly TRBD1 (6 bases). CDR3 length: 15 residues. V dropped 2 bases and J dropped 8 bases, with 13 bases sitting between them. Germline V CDR1 and CDR2: MDHEN, SYDVKM. The CDR3 loop is CASSLRGGFDSPLHF. The CDR3 bases are TGTGCCAGCAGTTTAAGGGGGGGGTTTGATTCACCCCTCCACTTT.

The V and J genes are TRBV5-6 and TRBJ2-3; 7 positions match TRBD2. The CDR3 loop spans 12 amino acids. The V gene's germline CDR1 is SGHDT and CDR2 YYEEEE. The junction had 10 bases not matched to a gene; V was cut back by 3 bases and J by 15 bases. The CDR3: CASSSTSDLHYF. The CDR3 nucleotides are TGTGCCAGCAGCTCTACTAGCGATCTCCATTATTTT.

The chain carries TRBV18 and TRBJ1-5, with 7 bases lining up with TRBD1. The CDR3 extends over 15 amino acids. Unmatched junction bases numbered 4, after V lost 5 bases and J lost 0 bases. Germline V lookup: CDR1 KGHSH, CDR2 LQKENI. CDR3: CASSAGQISNQPQHF. As DNA, the CDR3 is TGTGCCAGCTCAGCGGGACAGATTAGCAATCAGCCCCAGCATTTT.

The chain couples TRBV6-6 to TRBJ2-2; 9 bases line up with TRBD1. CDR3 size: 16 residues. The V gene's germline CDR1 is MNHNY and CDR2 SVGAGI (reference sequence). Unmatched junction bases numbered 6, after V lost 6 bases and J lost 1 base. This chain's CDR3 is CASSPPGQGNTGELFF. The CDR3 DNA follows: TGTGCCAGCAGCCCCCCGGGACAGGGGAACACCGGGGAGCTGTTTTTT.

The chain uses TRBV7-2 and TRBJ1-2, with 9 bases that match TRBD1. Trimming at V came to 3 bases and at J to 4 bases, leaving 6 bases not matched to a gene. Looked up from germline, CDR1 is SGHTA and CDR2 is FQGNSA. The CDR3 totals 15 residues. The CDR3 DNA reads as TGTGCCAGCAGCTTTTACAAACAGGGGGCCTATGGCTACACCTTC. This encodes CASSFYKQGAYGYTF.

Notes on this clone: This CDR3 is also generated by other DNA sequences in the sample. The J gene is TRBJ2-1, the V gene TRBV19; perhaps TRBD2 as D (5 bases). The CDR3 contains 13 residues. In germline, CDR1 is LNHDA, CDR2 SQIVND (reference sequence). Trimming left V 5 bases short and J 4 bases short, with 9 bases between. The CDR3 reads CASSPRGYNEQFF. CDR3 coding DNA: TGTGCCAGTAGTCCCCGGGGATACAATGAGCAGTTCTTC.

This clone has a single count. V is TRBV28 and J is TRBJ1-5, with D perhaps TRBD1 (5 bases). CDR3 size: 12 residues. V lost 5 bases to trimming and J lost 6 bases, with 8 bases between them. The germline V gene encodes CDR1 MDHEN and CDR2 SYDVKM. The CDR3 DNA sequence: TGTGCCAGCAGTATTCAGGGTCAGCCCCAGCATTTT. As protein: CASSIQGQPQHF.

This chain connects TRBV5-1 to TRBJ2-3; 9 nucleotides agree with TRBD2. The CDR3 covers 16 residues. Per germline, CDR1 SGHRS and CDR2 YFSETQ. Trimming at V came to 1 base and at J to 4 bases, leaving 7 bases not matched to a gene. The CDR3 nucleotides are TGCGCCAGCAGCTTGCGGGGTAGCGGGAGCCCAGATACGCAGTATTTT. It is translated as CASSLRGSGSPDTQYF.

This clone showed up just once. The chain uses TRBV13 and TRBJ1-4, with D uncertain. Germline assignment: CDR1 PRHDT and CDR2 FYEKMQ (reference sequence). The CDR3 loop spans 14 amino acids. Trimming stripped 6 bases from V and 5 bases from J, with 13 bases between. In nucleotides, the CDR3 is TGTGCCAGCAGTTACCGGGATCACAATGAAAAACTGTTTTTT. Encoded protein: CASSYRDHNEKLFF.

The J gene is TRBJ1-1, the V gene TRBV7-9; D uncertain. Trimming shortened V by 5 bases and J by 1 base, and 11 bases separated the two germline ends. In germline, CDR1 is SEHNR, CDR2 FQNEAQ (reference sequence). The CDR3 covers 14 residues. Written as DNA, the CDR3 is TGTGCCAGCAGCCCCCCCTTGGGGAACACTGAAGCTTTCTTT. Protein sequence: CASSPPLGNTEAFF.

The J gene is TRBJ1-1, the V gene TRBV4-3; D is uncertain. There are 15 residues in the CDR3. V shed 1 base and J shed 1 base, with 10 bases lying between them. Germline V CDR1 and CDR2: LGHNA, YSLEER. CDR3 sequence: CASSQVWPGNTEAFF. The CDR3 DNA reads TGCGCCAGCAGCCAAGTCTGGCCGGGGAACACTGAAGCTTTCTTT.

The chain has TRBV18 and TRBJ1-2; no reliable D call. Trimming removed 6 bases at V and 2 bases at J, with 10 bases between. The length of the CDR3 is 13 residues. The V gene's germline CDR1 is KGHSH and CDR2 LQKENI. In nucleotides, the CDR3 is TGTGCCAGCTCGTTGGACGGCAACTATGGCTACACCTTC. Protein product: CASSLDGNYGYTF.